This T cell receptor (beta chain) came from a study of OX40 agonist ivuxolimab in advanced cancers. The overall study: Therapy given before enrollment (anti-PD-1, anti-PD-L1 or anti-CTLA-4) was allowed, and around 40% had some.

Deletions cut 1 base from V and 7 bases from J, with 7 bases between. Germline CDR1 SGHNT, CDR2 YYREEE (reference sequence). The CDR3 consists of 12 residues. TCRdb's copy holds only in-frame clones and misses some; the assay was immunoSEQ multiplex PCR. The table lists about 50,000 clones, approximately 75% of them singletons. The receptor's source is an adult with an advanced solid tumor such as melanoma, head and neck, liver or kidney cancer. This specimen was CD4+ or CD8+ T cells sorted from blood, taken in a trial of the OX40 agonist ivuxolimab. V is TRBV5-4 and J is TRBJ2-3; D unclear. The CDR3 sequence: CASSLFPYTQYF. The CDR3 DNA follows: TGTGCCAGCAGCTTGTTTCCCTATACGCAGTATTTT.